The rows below give T cell receptor beta chains drawn from one sample of a study of lymphopenia after photon versus proton radiotherapy. The table came from immunoSEQ multiplex PCR; TCRdb's copy has only in-frame clones and leaves some out. The sample carries 15,000 to 20,000 clones, 70% to 90% recorded once. The source material was peripheral blood, sampled from a patient treated with proton-based radiotherapy. The receptors here all came from a man between 65 and 79 years old with pancreatic cancer. Both conserved end residues are part of each CDR3. The order of the fields is D gene, clone size, J gene, V gene, CDR3 protein, CDR3 DNA. D genes are given only for firm matches. Rows give clone size only sometimes, using once, few, many, or a class for an expanded clone.

-,-,TRBJ2-1,TRBV2,CASSERASYNEQFF,TGTGCCAGCAGCGAACGGGCTTCCTACAATGAGCAGTTCTTC
-,-,TRBJ1-1,TRBV7-9,CASSLVGRRGTEAFF,TGTGCCAGCAGCTTAGTTGGCAGAAGGGGCACTGAAGCTTTCTTT
-,-,TRBJ2-1,TRBV13,CASSRVLRANEQFF,TGTGCCAGCTCCAGGGTCCTCAGGGCCAATGAGCAGTTCTTC
TRBD1,-,TRBJ1-1,TRBV30,CAWSGQVNTEAFF,TGTGCCTGGTCCGGACAGGTGAACACTGAAGCTTTCTTT
-,-,TRBJ2-3,TRBV7-3,CASSPGEFVGDTQYF,TGTGCCAGCAGCCCAGGGGAGTTCGTCGGCGATACGCAGTATTTT
TRBD1,-,TRBJ2-5,TRBV7-3,CASSLKGQGRGETQYF,TGTGCCAGCAGCTTAAAAGGACAGGGTCGAGGGGAGACCCAGTACTTC
-,-,TRBJ2-6,TRBV27,CASSLDARPSGANVLTF,TGTGCCAGCAGTTTAGATGCCAGACCTTCTGGGGCCAACGTCCTGACTTTC
-,-,TRBJ2-1,TRBV18,CASSPRQGHDNEQFF,TGTGCCAGCTCACCACGGCAGGGGCATGACAATGAGCAGTTCTTC
-,-,TRBJ2-1,TRBV9,CASSPRDISNFYNEQFF,TGTGCCAGCAGCCCGAGGGACATTTCCAATTTCTACAATGAGCAGTTCTTC
-,-,TRBJ2-2,TRBV11-3,CASSLATNTGELFF,TGTGCCAGCAGCTTAGCTACCAACACCGGGGAGCTGTTTTTT
TRBD1,-,TRBJ2-2,TRBV18,CASSPTRDRDAGELFF,TGTGCCAGCTCACCAACAAGGGACAGGGACGCCGGGGAGCTGTTTTTT
-,once,TRBJ2-7,TRBV27,CASKAVRSSYEQYF,TGTGCCAGCAAGGCGGTCAGGAGCTCCTACGAGCAGTACTTC
-,-,TRBJ1-5,TRBV5-1,CASRSGTDSNQPQHF,TGCGCCAGCAGGTCCGGGACGGACAGCAATCAGCCCCAGCATTTT
-,-,TRBJ2-5,TRBV11-2,CASAPGAVQETQYF,TGTGCCAGCGCCCCTGGGGCGGTCCAAGAGACCCAGTACTTC
-,-,TRBJ2-2,TRBV6-5,CASSYSGHANTGELFF,TGTGCCAGCAGTTACTCGGGCCATGCGAACACCGGGGAGCTGTTTTTT
-,-,TRBJ1-5,TRBV2,CASSVGRGVGNQPQHF,TGTGCCAGCAGTGTGGGGAGGGGGGTTGGCAATCAGCCCCAGCATTTT
-,-,TRBJ2-4,TRBV5-8,CASSLGRILAKNIQYF,TGTGCCAGCAGCTTGGGACGGATCCTAGCCAAAAACATTCAGTACTTC
-,-,TRBJ1-1,TRBV5-1,CASSILSATGNTEAFF,TGCGCCAGCAGCATCTTGTCCGCAACCGGGAACACTGAAGCTTTCTTT
-,-,TRBJ1-1,TRBV7-6,CASSSRPGNSEAFF,TGTGCCAGCAGCTCCAGGCCCGGAAATAGTGAAGCTTTCTTT
-,-,TRBJ1-1,TRBV19,CASSIRGGWTEAFF,TGTGCCAGTAGTATCAGGGGTGGATGGACTGAAGCTTTCTTT
-,-,TRBJ2-5,TRBV19,CASSIDRAGPQETQYF,TGTGCCAGTAGTATAGATCGGGCAGGGCCCCAAGAGACCCAGTACTTC
-,few,TRBJ1-5,TRBV6-1,CASSGQYNQPQHF,TGTGCCAGCAGTGGACAGTACAATCAGCCCCAGCATTTT
-,-,TRBJ1-1,TRBV2,CASDRWNTEAFF,TGTGCCAGCGATCGGTGGAACACTGAAGCTTTCTTT
-,few,TRBJ1-1,TRBV2,CASSLHTEAFF,TGTGCCAGCAGTCTTCACACTGAAGCTTTCTTT
TRBD2,-,TRBJ2-2,TRBV9,CASSEKGASGGSGELFF,TGTGCCAGCAGCGAAAAAGGGGCTAGCGGGGGCTCCGGGGAGCTGTTTTTT
TRBD2,-,TRBJ2-1,TRBV5-6,CASSLPLARSYNEQFF,TGTGCCAGCAGTCTTCCACTAGCGCGTTCCTACAATGAGCAGTTCTTC
-,-,TRBJ2-5,TRBV4-2,CASSQASRETQYF,TGTGCCAGCAGCCAAGCTAGCCGGGAGACCCAGTACTTC
TRBD1,-,TRBJ2-5,TRBV6-6,CASSYSGQGAQTQYF,TGTGCCAGCAGTTACTCCGGACAGGGGGCACAGACCCAGTACTTC
-,-,TRBJ1-6,TRBV30,CAWSVGGGNSPLHF,TGTGCCTGGAGTGTAGGGGGGGGTAATTCACCCCTCCACTTT
-,-,TRBJ1-1,TRBV7-9,CASSLHPNTEAFF,TGTGCCAGCAGCTTACACCCGAACACTGAAGCTTTCTTT
-,once,TRBJ2-7,TRBV10-1,CASSEGYEQYF,TGCGCCAGCAGTGAAGGTTACGAGCAGTACTTC
-,-,TRBJ2-1,TRBV21-1,CASRWWDSYNEQFF,TGTGCCAGCAGGTGGTGGGACTCCTACAATGAGCAGTTCTTC
TRBD1,once,TRBJ1-1,TRBV12-5,CASGYLRGSSTEAFF,TGTGCTAGTGGTTACCTCAGGGGGTCTTCCACTGAAGCTTTCTTT
TRBD2,once,TRBJ2-3,TRBV7-3,CASSRTPGGTQYF,TGTGCCAGCAGCCGCACCCCGGGAGGGACGCAGTATTTT
-,-,TRBJ1-3,TRBV25-1,CASRANSGNTIYF,TGTGCCAGCAGGGCAAACTCTGGAAACACCATATATTTT
-,-,TRBJ2-7,TRBV27,CASSSHTGSPTEQYF,TGTGCCAGCAGTTCTCACACAGGGAGTCCTACCGAGCAGTACTTC
-,-,TRBJ1-3,TRBV18,CASGGTPASGNTIYF,TGTGCCAGCGGGGGGACACCGGCCTCTGGAAACACCATATATTTT
-,once,TRBJ2-6,TRBV29-1,CSVEDGSGANVLTF,TGCAGCGTTGAGGACGGCTCTGGGGCCAACGTCCTGACTTTC
-,-,TRBJ2-3,TRBV20-1,CSAAGTDTQYF,TGCAGTGCTGCGGGCACAGATACGCAGTATTTT
-,-,TRBJ2-7,TRBV13,CASSLGVGGRSYEQYF,TGTGCCAGCAGCTTAGGGGTCGGGGGCCGCTCCTACGAGCAGTACTTC
-,-,TRBJ2-3,TRBV5-1,CASSFQDTDTQYF,TGCGCCAGCAGCTTCCAGGACACAGATACGCAGTATTTT
-,-,TRBJ1-4,TRBV9,CASSGRGQFEKLFF,TGTGCCAGCAGCGGGAGGGGACAATTTGAAAAACTGTTTTTT
-,-,TRBJ2-7,TRBV28,CASSLPRPSASGYEQYF,TGTGCCAGCAGTTTACCCCGGCCCTCGGCCAGCGGGTACGAGCAGTACTTC
-,once,TRBJ1-3,TRBV9,CASSVTGSLSGNTIYF,TGTGCCAGCAGCGTAACGGGTTCACTGTCTGGAAACACCATATATTTT
TRBD1,-,TRBJ1-2,TRBV30,CACSRGQDYGYTF,TGTGCCTGTTCTAGGGGGCAGGACTATGGCTACACCTTC
-,-,TRBJ1-2,TRBV19,CASSINPAGDYGYTF,TGTGCCAGTAGTATAAACCCGGCAGGAGACTATGGCTACACCTTC
-,-,TRBJ1-3,TRBV2,CASSPLGQVISGNTIYF,TGTGCCAGCAGTCCGCTCGGTCAGGTGATCTCTGGAAACACCATATATTTT
-,-,TRBJ2-1,TRBV29-1,CSVGGDRAFYNEQFF,TGCAGCGTGGGGGGCGACAGGGCCTTCTACAATGAGCAGTTCTTC
-,few,TRBJ2-3,TRBV5-1,CASNLGGTQYF,TGCGCCAGCAACCTTGGCGGTACGCAGTATTTT
TRBD1,-,TRBJ1-2,TRBV5-4,CASSLDGQGTNYGYTF,TGTGCCAGCAGCTTGGATGGACAGGGGACTAACTATGGCTACACCTTC
TRBD1,-,TRBJ2-2,TRBV7-2,CASRETGGANTGELFF,TGTGCCAGCAGAGAAACAGGGGGCGCGAACACCGGGGAGCTGTTTTTT
TRBD2,-,TRBJ2-1,TRBV4-2,CASSQGTSGDNEQFF,TGTGCCAGCAGCCAAGGGACTAGCGGGGACAATGAGCAGTTCTTC
-,once,TRBJ1-3,TRBV9,CASSARTTNSGNTIYF,TGTGCCAGCAGCGCTCGGACGACAAACTCTGGAAACACCATATATTTT
-,-,TRBJ2-3,TRBV7-3,CASSSLGGEDTQYF,TGTGCCAGCAGCTCCCTGGGAGGTGAAGATACGCAGTATTTT
-,-,TRBJ1-1,TRBV19,CASSIQVNTEAFF,TGTGCCAGTAGTATCCAGGTGAACACTGAAGCTTTCTTT
-,once,TRBJ2-1,TRBV19,CASSSPRGSSYNEQFF,TGTGCCAGTAGTAGCCCCCGGGGAAGCTCCTACAATGAGCAGTTCTTC
TRBD1,-,TRBJ1-4,TRBV9,CASSIRQGFGEKLFF,TGTGCCAGCAGCATAAGACAGGGGTTCGGTGAAAAACTGTTTTTT
-,-,TRBJ2-1,TRBV19,CASSIDRELFYNEQFF,TGTGCCAGTAGTATAGATCGAGAGTTGTTCTACAATGAGCAGTTCTTC
-,-,TRBJ1-6,TRBV10-2,CASSPARDNSPLHF,TGCGCCAGCAGTCCGGCAAGGGATAATTCACCCCTCCACTTT